Sequencing of this T cell receptor (beta chain) was carried out in a study of T cells after yellow fever vaccination. Study at large: Fractions with few cells were prepared using SMART-Seq v4 Ultra Low Input.

In making TCR cDNA, 5'RACE template switching added a universal primer site and UMIs to it. Via MiXCR, TCRdb re-called the 5' RACE reads, giving one row per CDR3 protein. The top ten hold roughly 3.3% of the sample, which has a few hundred thousand distinct CDR3 sequences, around 4.9% seen once. Trimming removed 6 bases at V and 0 bases at J, with 11 bases between. The CDR3 has 15 amino acids. This clonotype was recorded at least ten times. No antigen is known for it. The study, taken as a whole, reports: Boosting was followed by the reappearance of most primary-vaccination clones (about 96% CD4, around 86% CD8). Peak timing came faster in the weaker secondary response, day 5 versus 15.

This specimen consisted of CD4+ T cells sorted from PBMCs, obtained on the day of the yellow fever booster vaccination. This TCR was recovered from a man between 18 and 29 years old who received the YFV17D yellow fever vaccine. The V gene is TRBV12-3 or TRBV12-4, the J gene TRBJ2-2; a possible D gene is TRBD2 (6 bases). The CDR3 DNA reads as TGTGCCAGCAGCGCGGGGTCCACGAACACCGGGGAGCTGTTTTTT. Translation gives CASSAGSTNTGELFF.